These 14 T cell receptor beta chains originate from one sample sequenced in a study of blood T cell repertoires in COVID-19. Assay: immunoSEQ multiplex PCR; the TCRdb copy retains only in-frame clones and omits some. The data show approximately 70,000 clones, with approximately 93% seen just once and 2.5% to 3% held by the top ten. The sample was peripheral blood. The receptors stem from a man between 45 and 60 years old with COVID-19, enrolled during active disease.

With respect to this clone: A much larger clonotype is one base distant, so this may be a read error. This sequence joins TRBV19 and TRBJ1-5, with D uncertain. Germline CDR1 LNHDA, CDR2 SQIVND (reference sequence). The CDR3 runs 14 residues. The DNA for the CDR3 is TGTGTCAGCGCGGGAACGGGTGGCAATCAGCCCCAGCATTTT. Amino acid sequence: CVSAGTGGNQPQHF.

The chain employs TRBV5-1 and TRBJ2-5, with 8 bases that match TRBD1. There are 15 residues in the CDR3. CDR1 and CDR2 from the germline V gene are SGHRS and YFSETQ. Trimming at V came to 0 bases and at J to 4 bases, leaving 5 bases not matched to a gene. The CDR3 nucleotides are TGCGCCAGCAGCTTGGGCAGGGGGCCAAGAGAGACCCAGTACTTC. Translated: CASSLGRGPRETQYF.

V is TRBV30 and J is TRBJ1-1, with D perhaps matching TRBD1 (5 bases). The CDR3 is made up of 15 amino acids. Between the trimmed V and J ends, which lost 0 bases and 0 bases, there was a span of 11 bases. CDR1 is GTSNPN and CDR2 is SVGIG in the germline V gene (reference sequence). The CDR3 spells CAWSVLAGMNTEAFF. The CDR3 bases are TGTGCCTGGAGTGTATTGGCAGGGATGAACACTGAAGCTTTCTTT. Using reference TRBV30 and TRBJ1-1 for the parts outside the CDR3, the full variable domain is SQTIHQWPATLVQPVGSPLSLECTVEGTSNPNLYWYRQAAGRGLQLLFYSVGIGQISSEVPQNLSASRPQDRQFILSSKKLLLSDSGFYLCAWSVLAGMNTEAFFGQGTRLTVV.

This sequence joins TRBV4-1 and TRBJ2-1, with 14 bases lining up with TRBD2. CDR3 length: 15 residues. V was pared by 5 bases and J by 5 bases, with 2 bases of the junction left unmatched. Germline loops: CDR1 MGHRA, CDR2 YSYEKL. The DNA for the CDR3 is TGCGCCAGCAGCGGGACTAGCGGGAGTAACAATGAGCAGTTCTTC. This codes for CASSGTSGSNNEQFF.

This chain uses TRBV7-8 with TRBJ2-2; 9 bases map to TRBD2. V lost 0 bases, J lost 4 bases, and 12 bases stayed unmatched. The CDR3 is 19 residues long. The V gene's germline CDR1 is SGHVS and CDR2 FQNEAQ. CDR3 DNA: TGTGCCAGCAGCTTAGCAGGGCTAGCGGGGAGAAAAGGCACCGGGGAGCTGTTTTTT. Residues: CASSLAGLAGRKGTGELFF.

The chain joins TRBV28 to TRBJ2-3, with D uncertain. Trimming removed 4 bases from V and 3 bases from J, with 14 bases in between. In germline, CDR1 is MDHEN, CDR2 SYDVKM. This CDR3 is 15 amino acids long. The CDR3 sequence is CASSYHGLETDTQYF. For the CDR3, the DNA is TGTGCCAGCAGTTATCATGGCTTGGAGACAGATACGCAGTATTTT.

In DNA, the CDR3 is TGTGCCAGCAGCCCAAGGGCGCTAGCGGTATACGAGCAGTACTTC. As protein: CASSPRALAVYEQYF. The rearrangement joins TRBV7-9 to TRBJ2-7; 7 nucleotides line up with TRBD2. With V trimmed by 5 bases and J by 4 bases, 11 bases remained unmatched. The CDR3 runs 15 residues. Germline CDR1 is SEHNR and CDR2 is FQNEAQ (reference sequence).

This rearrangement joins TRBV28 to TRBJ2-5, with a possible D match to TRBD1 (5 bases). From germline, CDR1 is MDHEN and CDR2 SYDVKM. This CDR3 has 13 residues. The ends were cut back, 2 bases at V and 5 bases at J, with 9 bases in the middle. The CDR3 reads CASSLRQIETQYF. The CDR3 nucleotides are TGTGCCAGCAGTTTACGACAGATTGAGACCCAGTACTTC.

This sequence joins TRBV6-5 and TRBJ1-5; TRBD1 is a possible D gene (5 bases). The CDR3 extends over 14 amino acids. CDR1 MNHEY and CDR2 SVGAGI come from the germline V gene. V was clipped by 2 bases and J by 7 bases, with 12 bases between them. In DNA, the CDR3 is TGTGCCAGCAGTTACGACAGCCTGGGACAGCCCCAGCATTTT. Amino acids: CASSYDSLGQPQHF.

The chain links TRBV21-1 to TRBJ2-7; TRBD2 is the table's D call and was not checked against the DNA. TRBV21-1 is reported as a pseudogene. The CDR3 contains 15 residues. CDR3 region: CASSKLRMPLHEQYF. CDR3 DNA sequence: TGTGCCAGCAGCAAGTTGAGGATGCCCCTTCACGAGCAGTACTTC.

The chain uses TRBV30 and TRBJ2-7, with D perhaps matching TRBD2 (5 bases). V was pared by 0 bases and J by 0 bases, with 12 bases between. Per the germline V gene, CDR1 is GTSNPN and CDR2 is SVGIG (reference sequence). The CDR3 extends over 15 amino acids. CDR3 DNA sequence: TGTGCCTGGAGTGTAGGGTCTAGCAACTCCTACGAGCAGTACTTC. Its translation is CAWSVGSSNSYEQYF.

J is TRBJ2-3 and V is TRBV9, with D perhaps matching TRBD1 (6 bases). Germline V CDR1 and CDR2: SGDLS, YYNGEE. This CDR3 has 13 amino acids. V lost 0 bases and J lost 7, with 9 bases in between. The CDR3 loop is CASSVAQGHTQYF. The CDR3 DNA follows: TGTGCCAGCAGCGTAGCTCAGGGGCATACGCAGTATTTT. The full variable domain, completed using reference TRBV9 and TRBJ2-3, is DSGVTQTPKHLITATGQRVTLRCSPRSGDLSVYWYQQSLDQGLQFLIQYYNGEERAKGNILERFSAQQFPDLHSELNLSSLELGDSALYFCASSVAQGHTQYFGPGTRLTVL.

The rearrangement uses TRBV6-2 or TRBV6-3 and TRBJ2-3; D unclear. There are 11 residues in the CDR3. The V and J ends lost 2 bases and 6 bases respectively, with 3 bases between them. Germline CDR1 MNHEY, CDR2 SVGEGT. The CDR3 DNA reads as TGTGCCAGCAGTTACCTGGATACGCAGTATTTT. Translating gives CASSYLDTQYF.

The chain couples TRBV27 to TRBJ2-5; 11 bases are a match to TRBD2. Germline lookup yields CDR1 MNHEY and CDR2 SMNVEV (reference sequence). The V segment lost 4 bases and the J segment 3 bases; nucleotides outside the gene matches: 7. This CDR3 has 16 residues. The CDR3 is CASSSRETSGKETQYF. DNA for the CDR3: TGTGCCAGCAGTTCGCGGGAGACTAGCGGGAAAGAGACCCAGTACTTC.